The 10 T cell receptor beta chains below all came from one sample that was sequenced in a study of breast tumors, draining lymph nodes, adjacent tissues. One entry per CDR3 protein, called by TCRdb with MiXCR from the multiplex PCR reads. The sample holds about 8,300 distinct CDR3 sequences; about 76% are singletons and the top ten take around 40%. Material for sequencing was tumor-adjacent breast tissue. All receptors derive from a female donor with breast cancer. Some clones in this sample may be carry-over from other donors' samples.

The CDR3 region has the DNA TGTGCCAGCAGTTACTCGTGGCATAGCTCCTACAATGAGCAGTTCTTC. This codes for CASSYSWHSSYNEQFF. V is TRBV6-6 and J is TRBJ2-1; D is uncertain. The CDR3 has 16 residues. In germline, CDR1 is MNHNY, CDR2 SVGAGI (reference sequence). The V gene lost 0 bases and the J gene lost 0 bases, with 9 bases spanning the gap.

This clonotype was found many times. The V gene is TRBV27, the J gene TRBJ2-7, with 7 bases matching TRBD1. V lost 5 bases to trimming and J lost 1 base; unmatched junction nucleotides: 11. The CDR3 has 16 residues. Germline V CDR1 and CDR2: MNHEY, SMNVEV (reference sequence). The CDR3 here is CASSPKQGIGSYEQYF. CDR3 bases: TGTGCCAGCAGTCCCAAACAGGGGATTGGGTCCTACGAGCAGTACTTC.

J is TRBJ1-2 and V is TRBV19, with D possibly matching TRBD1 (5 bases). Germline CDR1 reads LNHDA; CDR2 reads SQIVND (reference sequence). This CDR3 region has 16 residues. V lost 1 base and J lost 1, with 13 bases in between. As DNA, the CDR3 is TGTGCCAGTAGTATAGTAGGCGGCGGGGGTAACTATGGCTACACCTTC. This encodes CASSIVGGGGNYGYTF.

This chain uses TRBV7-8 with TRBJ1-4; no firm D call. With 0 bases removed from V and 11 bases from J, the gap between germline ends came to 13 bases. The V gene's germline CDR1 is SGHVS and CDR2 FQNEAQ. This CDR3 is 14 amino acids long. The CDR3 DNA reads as TGTGCCAGCAGCTTAGCGACCACGCCTGAGAAACTGTTTTTT. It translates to CASSLATTPEKLFF. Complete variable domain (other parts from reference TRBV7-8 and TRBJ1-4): GAGVSQSPRYKVAKRGQDVALRCDPISGHVSLFWYQQALGQGPEFLTYFQNEAQLDKSGLPSDRFFAERPEGSVSTLKIQRTQQEDSAVYLCASSLATTPEKLFFGSGTQLSVL.

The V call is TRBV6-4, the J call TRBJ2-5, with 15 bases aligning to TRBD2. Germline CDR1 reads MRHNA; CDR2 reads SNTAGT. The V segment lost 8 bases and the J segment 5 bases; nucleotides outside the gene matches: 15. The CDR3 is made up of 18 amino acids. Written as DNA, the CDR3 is TGTGCCAGCCGAGAACGGACTAGCGGGAGGGATTTCCGGGAGACCCAGTACTTC. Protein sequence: CASRERTSGRDFRETQYF.

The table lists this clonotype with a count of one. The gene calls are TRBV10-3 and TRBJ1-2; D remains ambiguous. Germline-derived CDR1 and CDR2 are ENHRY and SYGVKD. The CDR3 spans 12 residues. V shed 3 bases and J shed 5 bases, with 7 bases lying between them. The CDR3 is CAISEEGYGYTF. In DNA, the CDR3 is TGTGCCATCAGTGAAGAGGGTTATGGCTACACCTTC.

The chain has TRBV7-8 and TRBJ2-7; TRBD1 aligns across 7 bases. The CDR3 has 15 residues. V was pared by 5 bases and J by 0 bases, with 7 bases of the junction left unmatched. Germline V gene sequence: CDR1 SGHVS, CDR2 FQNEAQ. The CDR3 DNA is TGTGCCAGCAGCCCGCGGACAGGAAGCTCCTACGAGCAGTACTTC. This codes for CASSPRTGSSYEQYF.

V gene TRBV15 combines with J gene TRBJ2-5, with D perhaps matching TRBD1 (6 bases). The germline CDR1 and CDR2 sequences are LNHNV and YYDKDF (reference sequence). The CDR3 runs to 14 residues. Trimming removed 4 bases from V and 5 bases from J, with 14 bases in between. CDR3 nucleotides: TGTGCCACCAGCACGAGAGGGGGTATGGAGACCCAGTACTTC. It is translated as CATSTRGGMETQYF. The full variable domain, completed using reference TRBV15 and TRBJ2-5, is DAMVIQNPRYQVTQFGKPVTLSCSQTLNHNVMYWYQQKSSQAPKLLFHYYDKDFNNEADTPDNFQSRRPNTSFCFLDIRSPGLGDTAMYLCATSTRGGMETQYFGPGTRLLVL.

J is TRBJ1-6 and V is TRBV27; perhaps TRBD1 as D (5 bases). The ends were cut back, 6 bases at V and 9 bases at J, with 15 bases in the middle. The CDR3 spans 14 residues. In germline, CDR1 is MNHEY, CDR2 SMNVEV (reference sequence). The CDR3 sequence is CASSRPGGASPLHF. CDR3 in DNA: TGTGCCAGCAGCCGCCCGGGGGGTGCTTCACCCCTCCACTTT.

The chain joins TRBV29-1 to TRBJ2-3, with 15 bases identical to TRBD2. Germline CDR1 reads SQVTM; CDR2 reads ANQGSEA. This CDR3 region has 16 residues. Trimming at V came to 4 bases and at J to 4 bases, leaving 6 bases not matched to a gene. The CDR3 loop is CSVVGGLAGGSDTQYF. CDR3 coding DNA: TGCAGCGTTGTGGGGGGACTAGCGGGAGGCTCAGATACGCAGTATTTT.